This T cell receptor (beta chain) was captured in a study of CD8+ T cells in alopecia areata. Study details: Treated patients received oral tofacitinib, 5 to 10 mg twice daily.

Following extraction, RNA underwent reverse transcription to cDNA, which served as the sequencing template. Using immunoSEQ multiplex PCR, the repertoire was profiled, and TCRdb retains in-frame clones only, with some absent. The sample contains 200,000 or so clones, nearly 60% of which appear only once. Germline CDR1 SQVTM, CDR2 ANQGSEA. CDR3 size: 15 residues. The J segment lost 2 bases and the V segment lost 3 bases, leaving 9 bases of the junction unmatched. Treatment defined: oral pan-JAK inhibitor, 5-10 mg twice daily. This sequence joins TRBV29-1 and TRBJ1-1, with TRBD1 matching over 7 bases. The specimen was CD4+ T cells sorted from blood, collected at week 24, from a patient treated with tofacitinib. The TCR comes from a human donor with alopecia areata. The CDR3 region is CSVDLSGGENTEAFF. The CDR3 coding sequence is TGCAGCGTTGACCTCTCAGGGGGTGAAAACACTGAAGCTTTCTTT.